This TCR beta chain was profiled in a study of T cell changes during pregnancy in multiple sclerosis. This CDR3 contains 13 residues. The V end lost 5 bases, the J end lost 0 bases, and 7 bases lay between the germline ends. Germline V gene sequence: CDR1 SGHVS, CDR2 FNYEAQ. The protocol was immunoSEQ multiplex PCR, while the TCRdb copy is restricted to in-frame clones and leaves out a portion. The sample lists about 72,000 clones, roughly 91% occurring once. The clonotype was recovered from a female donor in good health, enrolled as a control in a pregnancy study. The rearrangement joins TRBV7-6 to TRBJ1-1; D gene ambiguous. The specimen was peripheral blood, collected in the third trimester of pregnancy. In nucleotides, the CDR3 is TGTGCCAGCAGCACCGACTTGAACACTGAAGCTTTCTTT. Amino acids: CASSTDLNTEAFF.